The rows below give T cell receptor beta chains drawn from one sample of a study of T cell changes during pregnancy in multiple sclerosis. TCRdb's copy holds only in-frame clones and misses some; the assay was immunoSEQ multiplex PCR. Among fewer than 130,000 clones, about 89% were seen once, and the ten largest hold roughly 3.5%. This specimen consisted of peripheral blood, obtained after pregnancy. The receptor set was obtained from a female donor with multiple sclerosis, enrolled in a pregnancy study. Both conserved end residues are part of each CDR3. Fields, in order: J gene, V gene, clone size, D gene, CDR3 DNA, CDR3 protein. The D gene is left open where the match is weak. A clone size is listed for some rows: how often the clone was seen (once, few, many), or a class if it is expanded.

>TRBJ2-1|TRBV6-5|once|NA
TGTGCCAGCAGTTGGACAAATTACAATGAGCAGTTCTTC
CASSWTNYNEQFF
>TRBJ2-3|TRBV9|NA|TRBD2
TGTGCCAGCAGCGTAGGAGCCAGCGGGGGGGCCCCAGATACGCAGTATTTT
CASSVGASGGAPDTQYF
>TRBJ1-6|TRBV14|NA|NA
TGTGCCAGCAGCCAACGGACGGGGGGTAGTTCACCCCTCCACTTT
CASSQRTGGSSPLHF
>TRBJ2-3|TRBV5-1|NA|NA
TGCGCCAGCAGCGCGACCACAGGGACGGATACGCAGTATTTT
CASSATTGTDTQYF
>TRBJ1-6|TRBV6-6|NA|NA
TGTGCCAGCAGTGACTGGACATTGGATTCACCCCTCCACTTT
CASSDWTLDSPLHF
>TRBJ2-7|TRBV19|NA|TRBD1
TGTGCCAGTAGTAAGGGAGGACAGGGTTCCTACGAGCAGTACTTC
CASSKGGQGSYEQYF
>TRBJ1-1|TRBV5-6|NA|TRBD1
TGTGCCAGCAGCTTCGGACAGGCCACTGAAGCTTTCTTT
CASSFGQATEAFF
>TRBJ2-2|TRBV27|NA|TRBD2
TGTGCCAGCAGCTCTCTGGGCGGGGGAAACACCGGGGAGCTGTTTTTT
CASSSLGGGNTGELFF
>TRBJ1-1|TRBV7-8|NA|NA
TGTGCCAGCGCTCAGGGCAGCCCGAACACTGAAGCTTTCTTT
CASAQGSPNTEAFF
>TRBJ1-2|TRBV2|NA|NA
TGTGCCAGCAGACTCAGGGTGGGGTATGGCTACACCTTC
CASRLRVGYGYTF
>TRBJ1-6|TRBV6-6|NA|NA
TGTGCCAGCCGCGCCTATAATTCACCCCTCCACTTT
CASRAYNSPLHF
>TRBJ1-2|TRBV15|NA|NA
TGTGCCACCAGCAGAGATGCAGCTAACTATGGCTACACCTTC
CATSRDAANYGYTF
>TRBJ1-2|TRBV6-5|NA|NA
TGTGCCAGCAAGGGGAGGGATGGCTACACCTTC
CASKGRDGYTF
>TRBJ1-1|TRBV20-1|NA|TRBD1
TGCAGTCTCAGGGGGCCCACTGAAGCTTTCTTT
CSLRGPTEAFF
>TRBJ2-3|TRBV27|NA|NA
TGTGCCAGCAGCCAAGTCGGGCAGGGTATAACAGATACGCAGTATTTT
CASSQVGQGITDTQYF
>TRBJ2-3|TRBV5-1|NA|NA
TGCGCCAGCAGCTTGGGTTCCAGCGTTAGCACAGATACGCAGTATTTT
CASSLGSSVSTDTQYF
>TRBJ2-5|TRBV11-3|NA|NA
TGTGCCAGCAGCCAGGGGTGGGAATCAACCGAACAAGAGACCCAGTACTTC
CASSQGWESTEQETQYF
>TRBJ1-3|TRBV7-2|NA|TRBD1
TGTGCCAGCAGCTTACGGACAGGTCCCTCCTCTGGAAACACCATATATTTT
CASSLRTGPSSGNTIYF
>TRBJ2-7|TRBV5-5|once|NA
TGTGCCAGCAGCCCCCGGGGAGTGGCGGGCTTGAGAGAGCAGTACTTC
CASSPRGVAGLREQYF
>TRBJ1-1|TRBV20-1|few|NA
TGCAGTGCTCGGACAGATGAAGCTTTCTTT
CSARTDEAFF
>TRBJ2-2|TRBV2|NA|NA
TGTGCCAGCAGTGACTTACACGCCGCGGGCACCGGGGAGCTGTTTTTT
CASSDLHAAGTGELFF
>TRBJ2-3|TRBV7-3|once|TRBD1
TGTGCCAGCAGCACCGACAGGGGATCGGGCACAGATACGCAGTATTTT
CASSTDRGSGTDTQYF
>TRBJ2-5|TRBV4-1|NA|TRBD2
TGCGCCAGCAGCCAAGATCGGGTAGCGGGAGAGACCCAGTACTTC
CASSQDRVAGETQYF
>TRBJ1-2|TRBV11-2|few|NA
TGTGCCAGCAGCTTAGGGACATTGGTCTATGGCTACACCTTC
CASSLGTLVYGYTF
>TRBJ1-6|TRBV11-1|NA|TRBD1
TGTGCCAGCAGCACATCCGGGACAGTCAATTCACCCCTCCACTTT
CASSTSGTVNSPLHF
>TRBJ2-7|TRBV6-5|NA|TRBD1
TGTGCCAGCAGTTACTCCGGGACAGGGATTTCCTACGAGCAGTACTTC
CASSYSGTGISYEQYF
>TRBJ1-2|TRBV4-1|NA|TRBD1
TGCGCCAGCAGCCTCGTAGGACAGGGAGGAACGTATGGCTACACCTTC
CASSLVGQGGTYGYTF
>TRBJ2-2|TRBV27|NA|NA
TGTGCCAGCCGCGAGGCCCTGAACACCGGGGAGCTGTTTTTT
CASREALNTGELFF
>TRBJ1-2|TRBV7-9|NA|TRBD1
TGTGCCAGCAGTCCCGGGACAGGGGGCTATGGCTACACCTTC
CASSPGTGGYGYTF
>TRBJ1-2|TRBV4-2|NA|TRBD1
TGTGCCAGCAGCCAAGATGGGGACAGAGACTTCTATGGCTACACCTTC
CASSQDGDRDFYGYTF
>TRBJ1-2|TRBV6-1|few|TRBD1
TGTGCCAGCAGTGAAGCGGGTTATCAGGGGGATGGCTACACCTTC
CASSEAGYQGDGYTF
>TRBJ2-7|TRBV19|NA|NA
TGTGCCAGTAGTATTCTGCTCCGCGGGACCGGGACGGCCTACGAGCAGTACTTC
CASSILLRGTGTAYEQYF
>TRBJ2-5|TRBV4-2|NA|TRBD1
TGTGCCAGCAGCCGATGGACAGGGGAAGAGGAGACCCAGTACTTC
CASSRWTGEEETQYF
>TRBJ1-1|TRBV5-1|NA|TRBD1
TGCGCCAGCAGGCGACAGGGTGACACTGAAGCTTTCTTT
CASRRQGDTEAFF
>TRBJ2-1|TRBV11-2|NA|TRBD1
TGTGCCAGCAGCCCCGACAGGGCCCAAGGCGGCAATGAGCAGTTCTTC
CASSPDRAQGGNEQFF
>TRBJ1-5|TRBV28|NA|NA
TGTGCCAGCAGTTCGGGGAGGAGTGATCAGCCCCAGCATTTT
CASSSGRSDQPQHF
>TRBJ2-7|TRBV4-1|NA|TRBD2
TGCGCCAGCAGCCAAGAGTCCCCTCTAGCGGGGGGGACGTACGAGCAGTACTTC
CASSQESPLAGGTYEQYF